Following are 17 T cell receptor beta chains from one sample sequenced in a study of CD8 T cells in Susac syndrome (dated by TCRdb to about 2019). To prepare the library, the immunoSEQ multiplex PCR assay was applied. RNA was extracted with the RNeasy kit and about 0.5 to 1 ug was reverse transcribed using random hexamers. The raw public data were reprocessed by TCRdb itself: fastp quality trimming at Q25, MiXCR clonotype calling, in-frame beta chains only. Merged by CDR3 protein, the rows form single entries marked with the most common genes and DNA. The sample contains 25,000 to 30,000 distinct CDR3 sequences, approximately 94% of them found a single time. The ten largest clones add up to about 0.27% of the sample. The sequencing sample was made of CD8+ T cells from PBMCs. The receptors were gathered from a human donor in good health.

CDR3 nucleotides: TGTGCCAGCTACAGTGCGCCCAGGGGGACTGATGGCTACACCTTC. Amino acid sequence: CASYSAPRGTDGYTF. The chain joins TRBV6-5 to TRBJ1-2, with 7 bases lining up with TRBD1. CDR3 size: 15 residues. Germline lookup yields CDR1 MNHEY and CDR2 SVGAGI. Unmatched junction bases numbered 15, after V lost 8 bases and J lost 6 bases.

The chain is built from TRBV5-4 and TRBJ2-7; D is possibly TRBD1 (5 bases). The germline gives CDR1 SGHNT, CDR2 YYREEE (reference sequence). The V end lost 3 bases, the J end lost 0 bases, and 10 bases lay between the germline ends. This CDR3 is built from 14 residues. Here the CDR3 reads CASSYQGYSYEQYF. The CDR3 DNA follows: TGTGCCAGCAGCTACCAGGGTTACTCCTACGAGCAGTACTTC.

The CDR3 DNA sequence: TGCAGCGTTGAAGAGAAGGAGAATGGGGCCAACGTCCTGACTTTC. Translation gives CSVEEKENGANVLTF. The chain combines TRBV29-1 with TRBJ2-6; D unresolved. From germline, CDR1 is SQVTM and CDR2 ANQGSEA. Deletions cut 0 bases from V and 3 bases from J, with 9 bases between. The CDR3 loop spans 15 amino acids. Full variable domain (rest looked up from reference TRBV29-1 and TRBJ2-6): SAVISQKPSRDICQRGTSLTIQCQVDSQVTMMFWYRQQPGQSLTLIATANQGSEATYESGFVIDKFPISRPNLTFSTLTVSNMSPEDSSIYLCSVEEKENGANVLTFGAGSRLTVL.

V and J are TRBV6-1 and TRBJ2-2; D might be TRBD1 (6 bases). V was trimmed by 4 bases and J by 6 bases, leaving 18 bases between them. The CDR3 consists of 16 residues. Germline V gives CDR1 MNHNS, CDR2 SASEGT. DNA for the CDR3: TGTGCCAGCAGTGCCTACAGGGAAAATACTGCCGGGGAGCTGTTTTTT. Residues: CASSAYRENTAGELFF.

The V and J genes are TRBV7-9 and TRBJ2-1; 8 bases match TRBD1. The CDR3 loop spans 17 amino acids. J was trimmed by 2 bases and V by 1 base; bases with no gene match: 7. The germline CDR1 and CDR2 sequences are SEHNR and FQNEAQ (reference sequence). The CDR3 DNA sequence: TGTGCCAGCAGCTTAGATACGGACAGGGTCACCTACAATGAGCAGTTCTTC. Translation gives CASSLDTDRVTYNEQFF.

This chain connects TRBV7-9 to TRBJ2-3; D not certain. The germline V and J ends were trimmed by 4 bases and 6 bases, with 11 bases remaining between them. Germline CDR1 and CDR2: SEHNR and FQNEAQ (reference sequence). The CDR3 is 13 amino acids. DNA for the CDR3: TGTGCCAGCAGCTCCCCTAGGATCGATACGCAGTATTTT. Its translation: CASSSPRIDTQYF. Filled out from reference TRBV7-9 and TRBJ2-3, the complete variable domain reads DTGVSQNPRHKITKRGQNVTFRCDPISEHNRLYWYRQTLGQGPEFLTYFQNEAQLEKSRLLSDRFSAERPKGSFSTLEIQRTEQGDSAMYLCASSSPRIDTQYFGPGTRLTVL.

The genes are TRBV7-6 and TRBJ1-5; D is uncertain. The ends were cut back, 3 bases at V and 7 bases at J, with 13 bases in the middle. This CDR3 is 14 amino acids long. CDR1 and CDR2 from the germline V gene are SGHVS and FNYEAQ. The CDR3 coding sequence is TGTGCCAGCAGCTTGAGGACGGCTGGACAGCCCCAGCATTTT. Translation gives CASSLRTAGQPQHF. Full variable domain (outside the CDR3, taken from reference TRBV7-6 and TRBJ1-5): GAGVSQSPRYKVTKRGQDVALRCDPISGHVSLYWYRQALGQGPEFLTYFNYEAQQDKSGLPNDRFSAERPEGSISTLTIQRTEQRDSAMYRCASSLRTAGQPQHFGDGTRLSIL.

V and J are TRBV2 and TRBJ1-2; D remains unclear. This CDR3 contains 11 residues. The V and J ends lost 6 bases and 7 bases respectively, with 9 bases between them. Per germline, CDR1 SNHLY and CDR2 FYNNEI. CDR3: CASREGFGYTF. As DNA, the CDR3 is TGTGCCAGCAGGGAGGGTTTTGGCTACACCTTC.

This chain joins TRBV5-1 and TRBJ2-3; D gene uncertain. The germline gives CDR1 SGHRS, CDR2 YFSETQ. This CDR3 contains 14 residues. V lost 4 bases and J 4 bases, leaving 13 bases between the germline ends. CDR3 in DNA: TGCGCCAGCAGCCCGGCCGGGTTTCCAGATACGCAGTATTTT. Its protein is CASSPAGFPDTQYF.

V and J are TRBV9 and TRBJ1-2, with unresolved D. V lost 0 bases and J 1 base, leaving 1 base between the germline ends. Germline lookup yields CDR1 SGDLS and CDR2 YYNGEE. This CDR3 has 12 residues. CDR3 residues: CASSVDNYGYTF. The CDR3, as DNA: TGTGCCAGCAGCGTAGATAACTATGGCTACACCTTC. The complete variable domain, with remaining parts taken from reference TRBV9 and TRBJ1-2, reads DSGVTQTPKHLITATGQRVTLRCSPRSGDLSVYWYQQSLDQGLQFLIQYYNGEERAKGNILERFSAQQFPDLHSELNLSSLELGDSALYFCASSVDNYGYTFGSGTRLTVV.

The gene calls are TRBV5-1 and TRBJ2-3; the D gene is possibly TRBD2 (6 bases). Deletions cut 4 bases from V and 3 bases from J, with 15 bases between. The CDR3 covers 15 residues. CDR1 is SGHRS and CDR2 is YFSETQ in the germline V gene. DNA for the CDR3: TGCGCCAGCAGCCTCACAGGAGGGGAGACAGATACGCAGTATTTT. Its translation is CASSLTGGETDTQYF. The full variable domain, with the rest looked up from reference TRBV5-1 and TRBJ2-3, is KAGVTQTPRYLIKTRGQQVTLSCSPISGHRSVSWYQQTPGQGLQFLFEYFSETQRNKGNFPGRFSGRQFSNSRSEMNVSTLELGDSALYLCASSLTGGETDTQYFGPGTRLTVL.

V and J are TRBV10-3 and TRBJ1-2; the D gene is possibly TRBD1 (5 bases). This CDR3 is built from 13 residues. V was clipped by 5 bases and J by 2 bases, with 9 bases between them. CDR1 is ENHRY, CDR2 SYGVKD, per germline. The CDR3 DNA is TGTGCCATCAGTTTGGGACGGAACTATGGCTACACCTTC. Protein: CAISLGRNYGYTF.

In nucleotides, the CDR3 is TGTGCCAGCAGTTTGACAGGGGGCGCTTCCGGGGAGCTGTTTTTT. Its translation is CASSLTGGASGELFF. The genes are TRBV7-9 and TRBJ2-2; 10 bases line up with TRBD1. Germline lookup yields CDR1 SEHNR and CDR2 FQNEAQ (reference sequence). The CDR3 length is 15 residues. The trim removed 6 bases at V and 6 bases at J, leaving 7 bases unmatched.

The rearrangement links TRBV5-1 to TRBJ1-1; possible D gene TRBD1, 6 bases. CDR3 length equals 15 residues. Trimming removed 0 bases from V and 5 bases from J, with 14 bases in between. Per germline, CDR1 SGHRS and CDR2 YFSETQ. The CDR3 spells CASSLGAAGVTEAFF. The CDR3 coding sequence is TGCGCCAGCAGCTTGGGAGCGGCAGGGGTTACTGAAGCTTTCTTT.

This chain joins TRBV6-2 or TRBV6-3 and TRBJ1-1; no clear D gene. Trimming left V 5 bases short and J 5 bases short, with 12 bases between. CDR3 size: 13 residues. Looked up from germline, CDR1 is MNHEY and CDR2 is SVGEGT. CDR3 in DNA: TGTGCCAGCAGTCCAGGACGAAGAACTGAAGCTTTCTTT. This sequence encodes CASSPGRRTEAFF.

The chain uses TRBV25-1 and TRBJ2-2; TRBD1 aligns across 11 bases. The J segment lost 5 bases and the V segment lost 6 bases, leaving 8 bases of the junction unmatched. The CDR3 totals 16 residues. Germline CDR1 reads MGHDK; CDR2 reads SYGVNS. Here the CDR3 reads CASRGGDRGETGELFF. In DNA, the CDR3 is TGTGCCAGCAGAGGGGGGGACAGGGGGGAGACCGGGGAGCTGTTTTTT.

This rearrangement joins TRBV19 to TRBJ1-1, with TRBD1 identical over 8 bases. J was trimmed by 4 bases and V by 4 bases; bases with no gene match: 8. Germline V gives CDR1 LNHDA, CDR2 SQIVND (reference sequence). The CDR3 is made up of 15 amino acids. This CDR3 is CASSTLDRVSTEAFF. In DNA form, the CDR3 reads TGTGCCAGTAGTACTCTGGACAGGGTGAGCACTGAAGCTTTCTTT.